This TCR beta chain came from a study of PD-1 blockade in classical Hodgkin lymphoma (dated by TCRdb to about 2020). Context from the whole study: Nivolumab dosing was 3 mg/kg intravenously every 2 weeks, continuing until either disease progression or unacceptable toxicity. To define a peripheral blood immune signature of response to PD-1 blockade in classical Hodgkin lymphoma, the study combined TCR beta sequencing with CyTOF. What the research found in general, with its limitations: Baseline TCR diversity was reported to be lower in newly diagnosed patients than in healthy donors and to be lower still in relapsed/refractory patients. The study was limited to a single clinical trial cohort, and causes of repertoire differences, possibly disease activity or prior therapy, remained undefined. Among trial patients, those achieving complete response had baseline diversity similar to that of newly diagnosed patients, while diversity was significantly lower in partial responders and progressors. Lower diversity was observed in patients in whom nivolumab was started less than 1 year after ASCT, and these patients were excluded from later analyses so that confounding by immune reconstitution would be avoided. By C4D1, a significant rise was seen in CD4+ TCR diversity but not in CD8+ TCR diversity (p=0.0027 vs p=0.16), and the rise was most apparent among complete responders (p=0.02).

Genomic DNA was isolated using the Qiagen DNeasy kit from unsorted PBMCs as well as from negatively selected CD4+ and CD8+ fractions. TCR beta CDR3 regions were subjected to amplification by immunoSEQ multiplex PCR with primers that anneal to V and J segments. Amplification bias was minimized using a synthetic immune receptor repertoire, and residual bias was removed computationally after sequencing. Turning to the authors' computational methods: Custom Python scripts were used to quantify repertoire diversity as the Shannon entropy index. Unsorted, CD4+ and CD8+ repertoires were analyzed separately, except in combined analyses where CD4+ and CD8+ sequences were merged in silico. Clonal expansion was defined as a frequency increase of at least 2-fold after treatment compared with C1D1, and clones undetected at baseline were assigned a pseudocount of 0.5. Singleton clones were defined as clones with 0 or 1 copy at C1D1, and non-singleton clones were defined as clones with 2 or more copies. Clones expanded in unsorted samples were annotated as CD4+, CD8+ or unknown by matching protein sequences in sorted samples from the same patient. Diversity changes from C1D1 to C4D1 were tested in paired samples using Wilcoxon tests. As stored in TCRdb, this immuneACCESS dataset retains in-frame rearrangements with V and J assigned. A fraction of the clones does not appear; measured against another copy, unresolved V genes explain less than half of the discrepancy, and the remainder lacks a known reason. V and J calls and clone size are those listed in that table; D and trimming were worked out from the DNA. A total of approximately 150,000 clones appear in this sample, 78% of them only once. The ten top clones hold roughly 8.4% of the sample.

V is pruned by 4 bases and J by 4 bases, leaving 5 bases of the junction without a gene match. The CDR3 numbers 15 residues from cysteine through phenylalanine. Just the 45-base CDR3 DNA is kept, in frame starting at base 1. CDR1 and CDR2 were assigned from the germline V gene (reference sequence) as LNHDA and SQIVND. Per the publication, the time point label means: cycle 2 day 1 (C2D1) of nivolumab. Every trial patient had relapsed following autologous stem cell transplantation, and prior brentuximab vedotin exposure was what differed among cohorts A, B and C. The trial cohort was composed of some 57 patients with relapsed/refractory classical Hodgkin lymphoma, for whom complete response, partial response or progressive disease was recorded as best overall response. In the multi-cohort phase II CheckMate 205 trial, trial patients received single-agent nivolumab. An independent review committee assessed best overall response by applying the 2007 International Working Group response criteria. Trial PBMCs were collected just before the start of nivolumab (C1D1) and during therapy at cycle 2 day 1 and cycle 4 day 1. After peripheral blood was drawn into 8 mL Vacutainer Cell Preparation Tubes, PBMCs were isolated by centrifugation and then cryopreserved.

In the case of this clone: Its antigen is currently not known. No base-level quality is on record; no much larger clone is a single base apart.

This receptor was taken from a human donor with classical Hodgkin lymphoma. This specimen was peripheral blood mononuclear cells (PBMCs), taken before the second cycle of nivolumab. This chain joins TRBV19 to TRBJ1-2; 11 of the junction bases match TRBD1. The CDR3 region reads CASSSRTGGIYGYTF. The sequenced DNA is TGTGCCAGTAGTAGCAGGACAGGGGGCATCTATGGCTACACCTTC.